This TCR beta chain is drawn from a study of blood T cell repertoires in COVID-19. As for the study in general: Specimens from acute and convalescent COVID-19 originated in the United States, Italy and Spain. PBMCs, B-cell-depleted T cells, or T cells were the source of the cDNA or gDNA that made up the material.

V was pared by 4 bases and J by 5 bases, with 11 bases of the junction left unmatched. The V gene's germline CDR1 is LGHDT and CDR2 YNNKEL (reference sequence). The CDR3 contains 16 residues. How the authors handled the data: Reference gene primer amplification in the assay estimated nucleated cell counts. The method was immunoSEQ multiplex PCR; TCRdb's version includes in-frame clones alone and lacks a portion of them. The DNA was the basis for D and trimming; V, J and clone size are from that table. Seen here are 250,000 to 350,000 clones, 87% observed once, and the top ten hold roughly 2.3%. The V call is TRBV3-1 (or the pseudogene TRBV3-2), the J call TRBJ2-5; 9 bases agree with TRBD2. Specimen: peripheral blood. The TCR was taken from a young man with active or convalescent COVID-19. The CDR3, as DNA: TGTGCCAGCAGCCGGGCTAGCGGGATTAGGGGGGAGACCCAGTACTTC. Amino acid sequence: CASSRASGIRGETQYF.